One sample yielded the 26 T cell receptor beta chains listed below, sequenced in a study of post-analysis software for immune sequencing data. Whole-study findings and limits: Elevated frequency relative to controls characterized several TRBV segments in patients, TRBV5-6, TRBV5-1 and TRBV20-1 among them.

Antigen specificity for these receptors is unknown. TCR beta cDNA libraries had unique molecular identifiers. Using its own MiXCR run on the PCR reads, TCRdb lists one record per CDR3 protein. The sample contains roughly 800,000 distinct CDR3 sequences, about 57% of which appear only once. Sequenced input: blood. Every receptor here comes from a girl aged 10-17 years with multiple sclerosis.

The chain carries TRBV5-1 and TRBJ1-2; D might be TRBD1 (6 bases). This CDR3 comprises 14 residues. V was clipped by 5 bases and J by 5 bases, with 16 bases between them. The germline CDR1 and CDR2 sequences are SGHRS and YFSETQ. For the CDR3, the DNA is TGCGCCAGCAGTCCTGAACAGGGAGGATATGGCTACACCTTC. Translation: CASSPEQGGYGYTF.

Regarding this clonotype: A junction end diverges from the germline sequence, so it may reflect a read error. The V gene is TRBV20-1, the J gene TRBJ1-4; 7 bases align to TRBD1. Germline V gene data show CDR1 as DFQATT and CDR2 as SNEGSKA (reference sequence). The CDR3 totals 18 residues. The CDR3 DNA is TGCAGTGCTAGAGGGGTCGGGACAGACTCTGCAACTAATGAAAAACGGTTTTTT. Translation gives CSARGVGTDSATNEKRFF.

The V call is TRBV20-1, the J call TRBJ2-5, with D perhaps TRBD1 (6 bases). Germline CDR1 reads DFQATT; CDR2 reads SNEGSKA (reference sequence). V lost 7 bases and J 4 bases, leaving 7 bases between the germline ends. The CDR3 covers 10 residues. The CDR3 loop reads CSGGPETQYF. The CDR3 region has the DNA TGCAGTGGGGGGCCAGAGACCCAGTACTTC.

This clonotype has a handful of counts. The chain uses TRBV12-3 or TRBV12-4 and TRBJ1-5, with no clear D. Trimming shortened V by 2 bases and J by 2 bases, and 7 bases separated the two germline ends. The CDR3 has 14 residues. CDR3 sequence (DNA): TGTGCCAGCAGTTTATGGGGAGGCAATCAGCCCCAGCATTTT. Amino acid sequence: CASSLWGGNQPQHF.

The chain links TRBV5-1 to TRBJ2-1; 10 bases are shared with TRBD1. The J call may not be correct, given that the DNA end is closer to TRBJ2-7. CDR1 and CDR2 from the germline V gene are SGHRS and YFSETQ. CDR3 length equals 13 residues. CDR3 bases: TGCGCCAGCAAGCTCGGGACAGGGGAAGAGCAGTACTTC. Protein product: CASKLGTGEEQYF.

V and J are TRBV29-1 and TRBJ2-1; maybe TRBD2 (5 bases). From germline, CDR1 is SQVTM and CDR2 ANQGSEA. V lost 8 bases and J 10 bases, leaving 9 bases between the germline ends. The CDR3 is 9 amino acids. The CDR3 is CSFSEEQFF. CDR3 DNA: TGCAGCTTTAGCGAAGAGCAGTTCTTC.

The V call is TRBV3-1, the J call TRBJ2-5; D is tentatively TRBD1 or TRBD2 (6 bases each). Germline V gene data show CDR1 as LGHDT and CDR2 as YNNKEL (reference sequence). V lost 8 bases and J lost 4, with 17 bases in between. This CDR3 spans 14 amino acids. CDR3 nucleotide sequence: TGTGCCAGCGGTCCGGGGGCAGGGCCAGAGACCCAGTACTTC. It encodes CASGPGAGPETQYF.

V is TRBV25-1 and J is TRBJ1-2; D is undetermined. The CDR3 covers 13 residues. Germline CDR1 MGHDK, CDR2 SYGVNS. Trimming removed 1 base at V and 5 bases at J, with 8 bases between. The CDR3 region is CASSEFGRYGYTF. CDR3 in DNA: TGTGCCAGCAGTGAATTCGGACGGTATGGCTACACCTTC.

This chain uses TRBV29-1 with TRBJ2-1; weak D call: TRBD1 (5 bases). Germline V gene data show CDR1 as SQVTM and CDR2 as ANQGSEA. This CDR3 has 13 residues. V lost 3 bases and J lost 4, with 10 bases in between. CDR3 sequence (DNA): TGCAGCGTTGATAAGGGGCAGTACAATGAGCAGTTCTTC. Translation gives CSVDKGQYNEQFF.

The CDR3 DNA sequence: TGCAGTGCTAGAGACACTAGCGGGGGGCGCCAAGAGACCCAGTACTTC. It yields the protein CSARDTSGGRQETQYF. V and J are TRBV20-1 and TRBJ2-5; 12 bases line up with TRBD2. The germline gives CDR1 DFQATT, CDR2 SNEGSKA (reference sequence). V trimming: 0 bases; J trimming: 1 base; junction bases outside the gene matches: 3. The CDR3 covers 16 residues.

The chain links TRBV27 to TRBJ2-5, with 9 bases identical to TRBD2. The end of the DNA is better explained by TRBJ2-7, so the J call may be wrong. The V gene's germline CDR1 is MNHEY and CDR2 SMNVEV (reference sequence). The CDR3 extends over 20 amino acids. CDR3: CASSSLGVSGSFQRTYEQYF. In DNA, the CDR3 is TGTGCCAGCAGTTCGCTCGGGGTTAGCGGGAGTTTTCAGCGGACCTACGAGCAGTACTTC.

V and J are TRBV6-1 and TRBJ1-4; tentative D call: TRBD1 (5 bases). Per germline, CDR1 MNHNS and CDR2 SASEGT. With 5 bases removed from V and 2 bases from J, the gap between germline ends came to 9 bases. The CDR3 is 14 residues long. CDR3 residues: CASSRRVTNEKLFF. The CDR3 DNA follows: TGTGCCAGCAGTCGCAGGGTGACTAATGAAAAACTGTTTTTT.

This rearrangement joins TRBV20-1 to TRBJ2-1; D is possibly TRBD1 (6 bases). Germline V gene sequence: CDR1 DFQATT, CDR2 SNEGSKA (reference sequence). This CDR3 has 17 amino acids. The V gene lost 1 base and the J gene lost 0 bases, with 16 bases spanning the gap. CDR3 coding DNA: TGCAGTGCTAGAGCAAACCACAGGGTTCCCTCCTACAATGAGCAGTTCTTC. Encoded protein: CSARANHRVPSYNEQFF.

V gene TRBV29-1 combines with J gene TRBJ2-7; 7 bases map to TRBD1. With 5 bases clipped from V and 6 bases from J, the junction kept 10 bases outside the gene matches. CDR1 and CDR2 from the germline V gene are SQVTM and ANQGSEA. The CDR3 has 13 amino acids. CDR3 nucleotide sequence: TGCAGCGTTCTCGGACAGGATGAGTTCGAGCAGTACTTC. Its translation: CSVLGQDEFEQYF.

J is TRBJ1-6 and V is TRBV10-3, with 7 bases aligning to TRBD1. The CDR3 sequence is 15 residues long. CDR1 is ENHRY, CDR2 SYGVKD, per germline. V lost 6 bases, J lost 7 bases, and 9 bases stayed unmatched. The CDR3 here is CAISENRGSNSPLHF. CDR3 bases: TGTGCCATCAGCGAGAACAGGGGCTCCAATTCACCCCTCCACTTT.

The chain is built from TRBV29-1 and TRBJ2-7; unclear D gene. Trimming shortened V by 4 bases and J by 4 bases, and 11 bases separated the two germline ends. The CDR3 runs 12 residues. Germline loops: CDR1 SQVTM, CDR2 ANQGSEA. In nucleotides, the CDR3 is TGCAGCGTTGCATGGACGGGTTACGAGCAGTACTTC. Amino acids: CSVAWTGYEQYF.

As regards this clonotype: An end of the junction differs from the germline gene, which may be a read error. The chain has TRBV20-1 and TRBJ2-5; 7 nucleotides align to TRBD2. Germline CDR1 and CDR2: DFQATT and SNEGSKA (reference sequence). This CDR3 is 12 amino acids long. In DNA, the CDR3 is TGCAGGGCTAGAGATCTTGTCGGGGGGCAGTACTTC. This codes for CRARDLVGGQYF.

This chain connects TRBV4-2 to TRBJ2-7, with a weak D call TRBD2 (5 bases). The tail of the sequence fits TRBJ2-5 better, so the J call may be wrong. This CDR3 has 16 residues. Germline V gives CDR1 LGHNA, CDR2 YNFKEQ. The CDR3 is CASSQIRASSRETQYF. CDR3 DNA: TGTGCCAGCAGCCAAATAAGGGCCTCTAGCCGGGAGACCCAGTACTTC.

By share, this clonotype ranks as medium-sized. The V gene is TRBV20-1, the J gene TRBJ2-1; the D gene is possibly TRBD2 (6 bases). The CDR3 has 15 residues. The V gene lost 0 bases and the J gene lost 5 bases, with 14 bases spanning the gap. Germline V CDR1 and CDR2: DFQATT, SNEGSKA (reference sequence). As DNA, the CDR3 is TGCAGTGCTAGAGATGGGGGGACGGATAACAATGAGCAGTTCTTC. Translating gives CSARDGGTDNNEQFF.

This clonotype was counted a few times. The chain uses TRBV7-9 and TRBJ2-5; TRBD2 agrees at 11 bases. Losses at the gene ends were 5 bases for V and 0 bases for J; bases not matched to a gene: 5. This CDR3 has 16 amino acids. CDR1 and CDR2 (germline): SEHNR, FQNEAQ (reference sequence). CDR3 region: CASSTWTSGHQETQYF. The CDR3 nucleotides are TGTGCCAGCAGCACCTGGACTAGCGGGCACCAAGAGACCCAGTACTTC.

The chain uses TRBV20-1 and TRBJ2-3; 7 positions agree with TRBD1. Germline trimming cut 5 bases from V and 4 bases from J; bases unmatched to any gene: 9. This CDR3 is 14 amino acids long. CDR1 DFQATT and CDR2 SNEGSKA come from the germline V gene (reference sequence). The CDR3 bases are TGCAGTGCTGGGGGTGACAGGGTTTCAGATACGCAGTATTTT. Its protein product is CSAGGDRVSDTQYF.

The chain couples TRBV5-1 to TRBJ2-7, with 7 positions matching TRBD1. V dropped 4 bases and J dropped 4; count of bases not matched to a gene: 5. The CDR3 is 13 amino acids. Per germline, CDR1 SGHRS and CDR2 YFSETQ. CDR3 protein: CASSGGQHYEQYF. DNA for the CDR3: TGCGCCAGCAGCGGGGGACAGCATTACGAGCAGTACTTC.

The V call is TRBV7-6, the J call TRBJ2-1; D is unresolved. V was pared by 0 bases and J by 0 bases, with 15 bases between. This CDR3 contains 18 residues. Germline values: CDR1 SGHVS, CDR2 FNYEAQ. CDR3 DNA: TGTGCCAGCAGCTTAGCGACCCGTGGGTTCAGCTCCTACAATGAGCAGTTCTTC. It specifies CASSLATRGFSSYNEQFF.

V is TRBV29-1 and J is TRBJ1-6, with TRBD1 as a possible D gene (5 bases). CDR1 SQVTM and CDR2 ANQGSEA come from the germline V gene. The CDR3 loop spans 13 amino acids. Deletions cut 7 bases from V and 11 bases from J, with 18 bases between. Written as DNA, the CDR3 is TGCAGCGCCTGGACGGGGGTTGGGACACCCCTCCACTTT. This translates into CSAWTGVGTPLHF. Together with reference TRBV29-1 and TRBJ1-6, the CDR3 gives the full variable domain: SAVISQKPSRDICQRGTSLTIQCQVDSQVTMMFWYRQQPGQSLTLIATANQGSEATYESGFVIDKFPISRPNLTFSTLTVSNMSPEDSSIYLCSAWTGVGTPLHFGNGTRLTVT.

This chain uses TRBV7-3 with TRBJ1-1; unclear D gene. Trimming took off 1 base at V and 3 bases at J, with 6 bases between the two ends. The CDR3 consists of 13 residues. CDR1 and CDR2 from the germline V gene are SGHTA and FQGTGA. CDR3 region: CASSLRRYTEAFF. CDR3 DNA sequence: TGTGCCAGCAGCTTAAGGAGGTACACTGAAGCTTTCTTT.

J is TRBJ2-7 and V is TRBV9; D ambiguous. The V gene's germline CDR1 is SGDLS and CDR2 YYNGEE. V gave up 1 base and J gave up 6 bases, with 11 bases separating them. This CDR3 has 13 amino acids. The CDR3: CASSVYPMGEQYF. The DNA of the CDR3 is TGTGCCAGCAGCGTATATCCGATGGGCGAGCAGTACTTC.